This TCR beta chain was recorded in a study of T cell responses to AZD1222 COVID-19 vaccine (dated by TCRdb to about 2021). Study-level background: A total of 233 trial participants underwent TCR sequencing, of whom more than 200 had received two doses of AZD1222 and 26 had received two doses of the MenACWY control vaccine. Trial participants were enrolled by age into 18-55, 56-69 and 70-plus year subgroups, with roughly 150, 30 and 60 TCR-sequenced participants respectively. Points the paper makes about the study in general: No day 14 peak-response samples were available, so repertoires were characterized only after the peak T cell response. Most participants were white British and females outnumbered males, and the authors suggested that clonal diversity may have been underestimated. CD4 TCRs associated with the vaccine covered the entire spike protein, and the dominant responses were in regions 160-218 and 743-854. Spike-specific TCR breadth and depth rose significantly after two AZD1222 doses compared with day 0 and with MenACWY recipients. Nearly half of unique spike-specific TCRs reportedly recognized epitopes outside regions mutated in the B.1.351 and B.1.1.7 variants. The 56-69-year group was small, and its depth increase did not reach significance, likely because of low power. Only five to seven AZD1222 recipients were SARS-CoV-2 seropositive at baseline, limiting conclusions about previously exposed vaccinees.

The time point label for this specimen denotes: baseline before first vaccination. What the treatment or condition label conveys for this sample: meningococcal conjugate vaccine given as trial control. Samples from vaccinated people were obtained from the UK trials COV001 and COV002, which included a single-blind randomized controlled phase 2/3 trial of AZD1222 (ChAdOx1 nCoV-19) in healthy adults. Trial participant PBMC samples were collected at day 0 and day 28 after the second dose for TCRbeta chain sequencing. The CDR3 regions of human TCRbeta chains were analyzed by immunosequencing. The paper's processing steps were these. TCRs in the repertoires were matched against a reference library of SARS-CoV-2-specific TCRs that had been generated with the MIRA antigen-specificity platform. Breadth meant the fraction of unique TCRs that were SARS-CoV-2-associated, whereas depth meant the fraction of total T cells that were SARS-CoV-2-associated. Each spike-specific TCR was assigned to its reactive spike region and to a CD4 or CD8 class using the MIRA data. Log10-transformed breadth and depth values were compared by one-way ANOVA with Sidak's multiple comparisons tests. Imported from immuneACCESS, the table was reduced by TCRdb to in-frame sequences with V and J called. These copies leave out some clones; in studies compared against another copy, an unresolved V gene accounts for under half, and the cause of the remainder is not known. V, J and clone size are those of that table, while D and trimming were read from the DNA. This sample is represented by roughly 85,000 clones; roughly 87% of them were singletons. The top ten constitute 5% of the sample.

This clone was seen only a few times. Its antigen is not yet known. The record has no base qualities; no much larger clone is one base away. CDR1 and CDR2 (SEHNR, FQNEAQ) derive from the germline V gene (reference sequence). Counted from cysteine to phenylalanine, this CDR3 has 15 amino acids. Just the 45-base CDR3 DNA is kept, in frame starting at base 1. V gives up 6 bases and J gives up 1 base, and the segment between their germline ends measures 13 bases. This sequence originates from an adult in good health. This receptor chain uses TRBV7-9 and TRBJ2-1; matching of 6 bases hints at TRBD2 as the D gene. The material sequenced was peripheral blood, taken on day 0 of MenACWY control vaccination. CDR3 sequence: CASSPSGPSYNEQFF. The nucleotides are TGTGCCAGCAGTCCAAGCGGGCCATCCTACAATGAGCAGTTCTTC.